Shown below are 3 T cell receptor beta chains from a single sample sequenced in a study of low-dose radiotherapy and immunotherapy resistance in tumors. Amplification, which lasted 15 to 20 PCR cycles, used a constant-region primer and V-primer adapter to amplify TCRs. TCRdb reanalysed the reads using MiXCR and keeps one entry per CDR3 protein. The table lists roughly 46,000 distinct CDR3 sequences, 10% to 15% of them singletons. The time point: before trial treatment. Sequenced material: PBMCs, taken before treatment. These receptor sequences come from a female donor with ovarian cancer.

This clonotype was seen at least ten times. The V gene is TRBV6-4, the J gene TRBJ2-1, with a possible D match to TRBD2 (5 bases). V was trimmed by 5 bases and J by 2 bases, leaving 13 bases between them. This CDR3 has 15 residues. The V gene's germline CDR1 is MRHNA and CDR2 SNTAGT. The CDR3 DNA reads as TGTGCCAGCAGTACAACGGGAACCACCTACAATGAGCAGTTCTTC. Translating it yields CASSTTGTTYNEQFF.

This clonotype was counted many times. V usage is TRBV29-1 and J usage is TRBJ2-2; no definite D call. This CDR3 region has 14 residues. Germline loops: CDR1 SQVTM, CDR2 ANQGSEA. Trimming pared 5 bases from V and 0 bases from J, leaving 10 bases between. Here the CDR3 reads CSVSLSANTGELFF. CDR3 bases: TGCAGCGTTTCTTTAAGCGCGAACACCGGGGAGCTGTTTTTT.

This clonotype was detected ten times or more. The chain couples TRBV12-3 or TRBV12-4 to TRBJ2-3; 8 bases are shared with TRBD2. CDR3 length equals 14 residues. V shed 10 bases and J 2 bases; nucleotides not matched to a gene: 8. This chain's CDR3 is CATLGGRPTDTQYF. The CDR3 DNA reads TGTGCCACCCTTGGCGGGAGGCCCACAGATACGCAGTATTTT.